This T cell receptor beta chain was obtained from a study of blood T cell repertoires in COVID-19. Germline CDR1 reads SGHKS; CDR2 reads YYEKEE (reference sequence). Trimming stripped 4 bases from V and 8 bases from J, with 15 bases between. The CDR3 runs to 13 residues. The sample holds a few counts of this clone. Sequencing used immunoSEQ multiplex PCR; TCRdb keeps in-frame clones, though not all of them. The table lists a few hundred thousand clones, less than 90% of them singletons. The chain uses TRBV5-5 and TRBJ1-2, with D maybe TRBD1 (6 bases). The sequence was collected from a woman in her fifties or sixties who had recovered from COVID-19. Sequenced material: peripheral blood. The CDR3 loop reads CASSTWDIRGYTF. CDR3 nucleotide sequence: TGTGCCAGCAGCACCTGGGACATTAGGGGCTACACCTTC.